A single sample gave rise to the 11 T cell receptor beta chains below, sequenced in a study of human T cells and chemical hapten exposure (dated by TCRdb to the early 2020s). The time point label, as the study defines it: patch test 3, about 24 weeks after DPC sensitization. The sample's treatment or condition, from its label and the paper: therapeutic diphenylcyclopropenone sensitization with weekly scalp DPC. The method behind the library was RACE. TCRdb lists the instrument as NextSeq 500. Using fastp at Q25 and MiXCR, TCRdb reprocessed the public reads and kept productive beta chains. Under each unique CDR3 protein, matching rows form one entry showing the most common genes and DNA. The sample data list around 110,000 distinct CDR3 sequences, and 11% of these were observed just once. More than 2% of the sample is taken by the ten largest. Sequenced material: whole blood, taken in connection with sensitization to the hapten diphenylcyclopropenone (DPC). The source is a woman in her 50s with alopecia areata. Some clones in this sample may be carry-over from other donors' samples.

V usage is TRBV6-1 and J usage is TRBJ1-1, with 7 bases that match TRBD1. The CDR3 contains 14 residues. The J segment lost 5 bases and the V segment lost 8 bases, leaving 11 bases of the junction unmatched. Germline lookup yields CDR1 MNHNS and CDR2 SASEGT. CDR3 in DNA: TGTGCCAGCGACCCACCAGGGGGGATAACTGAAGCTTTCTTT. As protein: CASDPPGGITEAFF.

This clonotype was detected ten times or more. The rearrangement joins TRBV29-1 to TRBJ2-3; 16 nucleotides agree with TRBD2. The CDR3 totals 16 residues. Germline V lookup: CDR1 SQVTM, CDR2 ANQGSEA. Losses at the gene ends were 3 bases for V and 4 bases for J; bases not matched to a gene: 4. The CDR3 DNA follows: TGCAGCGTTGATGGGACTAGCGGGAGGGCCGCAGATACGCAGTATTTT. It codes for CSVDGTSGRAADTQYF.

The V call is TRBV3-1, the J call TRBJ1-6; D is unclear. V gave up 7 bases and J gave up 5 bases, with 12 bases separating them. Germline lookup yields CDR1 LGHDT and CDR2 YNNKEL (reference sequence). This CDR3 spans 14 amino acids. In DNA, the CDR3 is TGTGCCAGCACTTTGGCAGCGGATAATTCACCCCTCCACTTT. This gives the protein CASTLAADNSPLHF.

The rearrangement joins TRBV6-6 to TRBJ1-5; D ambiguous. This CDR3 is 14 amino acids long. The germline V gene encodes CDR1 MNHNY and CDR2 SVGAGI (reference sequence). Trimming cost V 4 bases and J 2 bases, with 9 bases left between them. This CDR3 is CASSFRKGNQPQHF. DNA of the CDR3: TGTGCCAGCAGTTTTCGGAAGGGCAATCAGCCCCAGCATTTT.

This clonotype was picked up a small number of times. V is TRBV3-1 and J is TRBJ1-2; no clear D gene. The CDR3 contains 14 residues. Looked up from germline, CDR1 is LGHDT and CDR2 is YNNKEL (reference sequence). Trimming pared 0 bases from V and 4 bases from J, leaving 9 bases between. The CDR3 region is CASSQDIGFYGYTF. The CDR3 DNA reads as TGTGCCAGCAGCCAAGATATAGGGTTCTATGGCTACACCTTC.

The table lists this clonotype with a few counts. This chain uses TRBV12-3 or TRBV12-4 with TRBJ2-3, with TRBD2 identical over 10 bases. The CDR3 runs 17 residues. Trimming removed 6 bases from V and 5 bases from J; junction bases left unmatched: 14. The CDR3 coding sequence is TGTGCCAGCAGCCACGCAGAAACTAGCGGGATATTAGATACGCAGTATTTT. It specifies CASSHAETSGILDTQYF.

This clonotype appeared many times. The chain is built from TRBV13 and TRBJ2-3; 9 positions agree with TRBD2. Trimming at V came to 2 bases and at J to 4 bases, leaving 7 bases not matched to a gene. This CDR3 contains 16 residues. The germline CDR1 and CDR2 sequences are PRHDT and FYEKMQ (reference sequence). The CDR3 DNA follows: TGTGCCAGCAGCTTACGTCCAGCGGGAGGCCCAGATACGCAGTATTTT. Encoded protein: CASSLRPAGGPDTQYF.

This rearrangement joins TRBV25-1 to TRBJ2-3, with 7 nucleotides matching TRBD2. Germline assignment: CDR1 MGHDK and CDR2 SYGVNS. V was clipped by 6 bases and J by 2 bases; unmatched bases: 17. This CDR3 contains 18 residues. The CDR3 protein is CASSPPMGGGPSTDTQYF. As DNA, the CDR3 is TGTGCCAGCAGCCCCCCGATGGGGGGGGGTCCATCCACAGATACGCAGTATTTT.

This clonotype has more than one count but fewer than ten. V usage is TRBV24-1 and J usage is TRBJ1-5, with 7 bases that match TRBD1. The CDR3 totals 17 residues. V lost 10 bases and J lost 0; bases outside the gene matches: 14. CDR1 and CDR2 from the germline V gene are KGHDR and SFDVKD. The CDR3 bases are TGTGCCACTCCCACCGGGACAGAAGAAAATAGCAATCAGCCCCAGCATTTT. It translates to CATPTGTEENSNQPQHF.

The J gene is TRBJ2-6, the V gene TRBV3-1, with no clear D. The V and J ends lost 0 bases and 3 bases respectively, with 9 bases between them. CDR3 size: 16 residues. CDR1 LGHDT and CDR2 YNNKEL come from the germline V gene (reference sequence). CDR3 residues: CASSQDIGNGANVLTF. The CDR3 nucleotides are TGTGCCAGCAGCCAAGATATAGGGAATGGGGCCAACGTCCTGACTTTC.

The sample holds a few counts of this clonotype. The CDR3 protein is CASSMAGRLLLSNQPQHF. The CDR3 nucleotides are TGTGCCAGCAGTATGGCAGGGCGGCTTCTTCTTAGCAATCAGCCCCAGCATTTT. V is TRBV7-2 and J is TRBJ1-5; tentatively, D is TRBD1 (5 bases). CDR1 SGHTA and CDR2 FQGNSA come from the germline V gene. The V gene lost 6 bases and the J gene lost 0 bases, with 21 bases spanning the gap. The CDR3 has 18 residues.